A selection of T cell receptor beta chains follows, all from one sample in a study of CD8 T cells in ankylosing spondylitis. TCRdb recomputed calls from the 5' RACE reads with MiXCR, one row per CDR3 protein. Of 150,000 to 200,000 distinct CDR3 sequences listed, around a sixth are singletons. The sample taken for sequencing was blood, either unsorted or a sorted T cell fraction (not recorded which). These receptors all stem from a male donor aged 5-30 years with ankylosing spondylitis or in good health (not recorded which). The CDR3 runs from the conserved cysteine through the conserved F or W. D genes are given only for firm matches. Part of the rows lack a size; the others show once, few, many or a class for expanded clones.

TRBJ2-3	many	TRBV29-1	TRBD2	CSVDSVVLAGRPDTQYF	TGCAGCGTTGACTCGGTGGTACTAGCGGGCCGCCCGGATACGCAGTATTTT
TRBJ2-5	few	TRBV3-1	.	CASSQDAETQYF	TGTGCCAGCAGCCAAGACGCAGAGACCCAGTACTTC
TRBJ2-7	.	TRBV7-6	TRBD2	CASSLETSGRLEQYF	TGTGCCAGCAGCTTAGAAACTAGCGGGAGACTCGAGCAGTACTTC
TRBJ2-2	many	TRBV4-2	TRBD2	CASSPPGTSGRTGELFF	TGTGCCAGCAGCCCACCCGGGACTAGCGGGAGAACCGGGGAGCTGTTTTTT
TRBJ2-7	many	TRBV6-5	TRBD1	CASTPGTDSSYEQYF	TGTGCCAGCACTCCCGGGACAGATAGCTCCTACGAGCAGTACTTC
TRBJ2-3	many	TRBV10-3	.	CAITMGGTDTQYF	TGTGCCATCACGATGGGCGGCACAGATACGCAGTATTTT
TRBJ2-1	many	TRBV18	.	CASSSGRSQYNEQFF	TGTGCCAGCTCGTCTGGGAGGTCCCAGTACAATGAGCAGTTCTTC
TRBJ2-5	many	TRBV12-3/TRBV12-4	.	CASSRRARETQYF	TGTGCCAGCAGTCGGAGGGCCAGGGAGACCCAGTACTTC
TRBJ1-5	many	TRBV12-3/TRBV12-4	.	CASRGGGGQPQHF	TGTGCCAGCAGGGGGGGCGGGGGACAGCCCCAGCATTTT
TRBJ1-4	many	TRBV6-1	TRBD1	CASSEAGPGGKGLFF	TGTGCCAGCAGTGAAGCGGGGCCAGGGGGAAAAGGTCTGTTTTTT